Each of the 14 T cell receptor beta chains below was sequenced from the same sample in a study of shared clonotypes between healthy human individuals. Generated by immunoSEQ multiplex PCR, the TCRdb table keeps only in-frame clones and is missing some. The sample yields more than 400,000 clones, around 73% seen once. What was sequenced was PBMCs. These receptors came from a woman in her 40s in good health. Some clones in this sample may be carry-over from other donors' samples.

The chain has TRBV6-6 and TRBJ1-2; TRBD1 is a possible D gene (5 bases). Germline-derived CDR1 and CDR2 are MNHNY and SVGAGI (reference sequence). The length of the CDR3 is 13 residues. V was pared by 4 bases and J by 2 bases, with 8 bases between. The CDR3 reads CASSSGPNYGYTF. CDR3 bases: TGTGCCAGCAGTTCGGGACCAAACTATGGCTACACCTTC.

On this clone itself: Within the sample, other DNA sequences also encode this same CDR3. The rearrangement joins TRBV20-1 to TRBJ2-5; D is unresolved. V gave up 6 bases and J gave up 5 bases, with 10 bases separating them. Germline CDR1 reads DFQATT; CDR2 reads SNEGSKA (reference sequence). CDR3 length equals 11 residues. The CDR3 nucleotides are TGCAGTGCGAGTGATAGCGAGACCCAGTACTTC. It specifies CSASDSETQYF.

V usage is TRBV5-1 and J usage is TRBJ2-7; perhaps D is TRBD1 or TRBD2 (5 bases each). The CDR3 loop spans 14 amino acids. V lost 1 base and J lost 3, with 11 bases in between. The germline V gene encodes CDR1 SGHRS and CDR2 YFSETQ. The CDR3 spells CASSLNGASYEQYF. Here the CDR3 DNA reads TGCGCCAGCAGCTTGAACGGGGCAAGCTACGAGCAGTACTTC.

The chain links TRBV19 to TRBJ2-1; tentative D call: TRBD2 (6 bases). V lost 5 bases, J lost 12 bases, and 17 bases lay in between. Germline V gene sequence: CDR1 LNHDA, CDR2 SQIVND (reference sequence). The CDR3 is 13 amino acids. Here the CDR3 reads CASSAGLAGGQFF. The CDR3 DNA reads as TGTGCCAGTAGTGCGGGACTGGCGGGTGGGCAGTTCTTC.

The chain links TRBV7-6 to TRBJ2-7; D gene unclear. The CDR3 loop spans 16 amino acids. V lost 2 bases, J lost 7 bases, and 21 bases lay in between. The V gene's germline CDR1 is SGHVS and CDR2 FNYEAQ. The CDR3 DNA reads TGTGCCAGCAGCTTACGTAAGCCCCCAGGCTCCGGAGAGCAGTACTTC. Encoded protein: CASSLRKPPGSGEQYF.

The gene calls are TRBV5-1 and TRBJ2-1, with D perhaps matching TRBD2 (6 bases). This CDR3 is built from 13 residues. Trimming took 3 bases from V and 9 from J, leaving 13 bases between them. Germline assignment: CDR1 SGHRS and CDR2 YFSETQ. The CDR3 protein is CASSWGDQGEQFF. Here the CDR3 DNA reads TGCGCCAGCAGCTGGGGGGATCAGGGTGAGCAGTTCTTC.

About this clone: A junction end diverges from the germline sequence, so it may reflect a read error. The rearrangement links TRBV7-9 to TRBJ1-4; D is unclear. In germline, CDR1 is SEHNR, CDR2 FQNEAQ (reference sequence). CDR3 size: 15 residues. The CDR3 spells CASSLAPGLNEKLFF. The DNA for the CDR3 is TGTGCCAGCAGCCTAGCCCCTGGATTGAATGAAAAACTGTTTTTT.

The count of this clone is one. The gene calls are TRBV19 and TRBJ2-3; the D gene is possibly TRBD2 (6 bases). V lost 4 bases and J lost 0, with 8 bases in between. The CDR3 has 14 residues. CDR1 and CDR2 (germline): LNHDA, SQIVND (reference sequence). This CDR3 is CASSTRDSTDTQYF. The CDR3 DNA reads TGTGCCAGTAGTACGCGGGACAGCACAGATACGCAGTATTTT.

This chain connects TRBV11-3 to TRBJ2-2; 7 bases agree with TRBD1. There are 14 residues in the CDR3. After removal of 5 bases from V and 6 bases from J, the junction contained 6 bases not matched to a gene. CDR1 is SGHNT and CDR2 is YENEEA in the germline V gene. CDR3 DNA sequence: TGTGCCAGCAGCCACAGTCAGGGGGCCGGGGAGCTGTTTTTT. It specifies CASSHSQGAGELFF.

This clone was observed at least ten times. V usage is TRBV2 and J usage is TRBJ2-3, with 9 bases aligning to TRBD2. This CDR3 has 14 amino acids. Unmatched junction bases numbered 5, after V lost 8 bases and J lost 2 bases. Germline V gene sequence: CDR1 SNHLY, CDR2 FYNNEI. This CDR3 reads CASEAGGLTDTQYF. CDR3 coding DNA: TGTGCCAGCGAAGCGGGAGGACTCACAGATACGCAGTATTTT.

This chain links TRBV2 with TRBJ2-7, with 8 nucleotides matching TRBD2. CDR1 is SNHLY, CDR2 FYNNEI, per germline. The CDR3 is 13 residues long. J was trimmed by 2 bases and V by 8 bases; bases with no gene match: 5. This chain's CDR3 is CASCLAGTYEQYF. The DNA for the CDR3 is TGTGCCAGCTGTTTAGCGGGAACCTACGAGCAGTACTTC.

This clone occurred once. The V and J genes are TRBV5-1 and TRBJ2-3, with 7 bases lining up with TRBD2. Losses at the gene ends were 3 bases for V and 2 bases for J; bases not matched to a gene: 6. Germline lookup yields CDR1 SGHRS and CDR2 YFSETQ. This CDR3 has 15 residues. CDR3 residues: CASSSGLTNTDTQYF. In DNA, the CDR3 is TGCGCCAGCAGCTCGGGACTAACGAACACAGATACGCAGTATTTT.

The chain is built from TRBV4-3 and TRBJ2-2, with TRBD2 matching over 7 bases. The CDR3 consists of 16 residues. The junction had 11 bases not matched to a gene; V was cut back by 4 bases and J by 6 bases. The V gene's germline CDR1 is LGHNA and CDR2 YSLEER. The CDR3 DNA reads as TGCGCCAGCAGCCCCGGTAGTAGCGCGGGGGCCGGGGAGCTGTTTTTT. Its protein product is CASSPGSSAGAGELFF.

This clone was observed at least ten times. Other DNA sequences within the sample encode an identical CDR3. V is TRBV30 and J is TRBJ2-3; 7 bases are shared with TRBD2. This CDR3 has 13 amino acids. Losses at the gene ends were 3 bases for V and 5 bases for J; bases not matched to a gene: 5. Germline CDR1 and CDR2: GTSNPN and SVGIG (reference sequence). CDR3 in amino acids: CAWRGLERDTQYF. The CDR3 nucleotides are TGTGCCTGGAGAGGACTAGAACGAGATACGCAGTATTTT.